These 21 T cell receptor beta chains originate from one sample sequenced in a study of control samples from healthy donors and cancer patients. TCRdb's copy holds only in-frame clones and misses some; the assay was immunoSEQ multiplex PCR. The data contain over 90,000 clones, roughly 90% of them singletons. Sequenced sample: PBMCs. The receptors come from a man in his sixties with lung cancer.

CDR3 nucleotides: TGTGCCAGCAGCCGGGGGAGGACTAATGAAAAACTGTTTTTT. Encoded protein: CASSRGRTNEKLFF. The J gene is TRBJ1-4, the V gene TRBV7-7; possible D gene TRBD1, 5 bases. The CDR3 consists of 14 residues. Trimming pared 5 bases from V and 2 bases from J, leaving 9 bases between. Looked up from germline, CDR1 is SSHAT and CDR2 is FNYEAQ (reference sequence).

The chain uses TRBV4-2 and TRBJ1-2, with D uncertain. CDR1 and CDR2 (germline): LGHNA, YNFKEQ. The ends were cut back, 4 bases at V and 6 bases at J, with 15 bases in the middle. The CDR3 is made up of 14 amino acids. The CDR3 loop reads CASSPGVPKDGYTF. CDR3 sequence (DNA): TGTGCCAGCAGCCCCGGGGTCCCGAAGGATGGCTACACCTTC.

This chain uses TRBV6-5 with TRBJ1-2, with 7 nucleotides matching TRBD1. The CDR3 totals 15 residues. V shed 5 bases, J shed 2 bases, and the junction held 8 bases outside the gene matches. CDR1 is MNHEY, CDR2 SVGAGI, per germline. CDR3 region: CASSPHQTGNYGYTF. Here the CDR3 DNA reads TGTGCCAGCAGTCCCCACCAGACAGGGAACTATGGCTACACCTTC.

The rearrangement joins TRBV4-2 to TRBJ2-3; possibly TRBD2 for D (6 bases). This CDR3 spans 16 amino acids. V was cut by 0 bases and J by 2 bases, with 12 bases left in between. In germline, CDR1 is LGHNA, CDR2 YNFKEQ. CDR3 residues: CASSQESRGFTDTQYF. DNA of the CDR3: TGTGCCAGCAGCCAAGAGAGCCGGGGGTTCACAGATACGCAGTATTTT.

This sequence joins TRBV30 and TRBJ1-2; D remains ambiguous. Per the germline V gene, CDR1 is GTSNPN and CDR2 is SVGIG (reference sequence). CDR3 length: 12 residues. V was shortened by 1 base and J by 2 bases, with 5 bases between the two germline ends. The CDR3 sequence is CAWSGGNYGYTF. DNA for the CDR3: TGTGCCTGGAGTGGAGGAAACTATGGCTACACCTTC.

The chain recombines TRBV5-1 with TRBJ2-2; D is undetermined. CDR1 SGHRS and CDR2 YFSETQ come from the germline V gene. V gave up 4 bases and J gave up 8 bases, with 15 bases separating them. The CDR3 sequence is 14 residues long. The CDR3: CASSPTLGSGELFF. Written as DNA, the CDR3 is TGCGCCAGCAGCCCGACCTTGGGGTCGGGGGAGCTGTTTTTT.

This chain links TRBV5-1 with TRBJ2-3, with 10 bases fitting TRBD2. The CDR3 runs 16 residues. The V segment lost 5 bases and the J segment 2 bases; nucleotides outside the gene matches: 8. Germline V gene data show CDR1 as SGHRS and CDR2 as YFSETQ. CDR3 loop: CASSRQRGGLTDTQYF. Written as DNA, the CDR3 is TGCGCCAGCAGTCGTCAGCGGGGGGGTCTCACAGATACGCAGTATTTT.

The sample holds one count of this clone. This chain joins TRBV21-1 and TRBJ2-3; the table gives TRBD1 as D, unverified against the DNA. TRBV21-1 is deemed a pseudogene. The CDR3 length is 17 residues. The CDR3 region has the DNA TGTGCCAGCAGCAAAGTGGACAGCTTAAGGGATTTGGATACGCAGTATTTT. This translates into CASSKVDSLRDLDTQYF.

V usage is TRBV27 and J usage is TRBJ2-2, with TRBD2 matching 10 bases. Per the germline V gene, CDR1 is MNHEY and CDR2 is SMNVEV (reference sequence). The CDR3 is made up of 17 amino acids. CDR3 DNA: TGTCCCCGCAGTTCAGAAAAGCGGGGGGGCCGGACCGGGGAGCTGTTTTTT. Translated: CPRSSEKRGGRTGELFF.

The chain links TRBV6-5 to TRBJ1-6; no clear D. The V and J ends lost 2 bases and 12 bases respectively, with 8 bases between them. The CDR3 loop spans 12 amino acids. Germline CDR1 and CDR2: MNHEY and SVGAGI. CDR3 in amino acids: CASSYSGEPLHF. CDR3 nucleotide sequence: TGTGCCAGCAGTTACAGCGGCGAACCCCTCCACTTT.

The V and J genes are TRBV10-1 and TRBJ2-1; the D call may be TRBD1 or TRBD2 (5 bases each). CDR3 length equals 12 residues. CDR1 WNHNN and CDR2 SYGVQD come from the germline V gene (reference sequence). V lost 2 bases and J 8 bases, leaving 7 bases between the germline ends. The CDR3 DNA follows: TGCGCCAGCAGTGAGGGGACCGATGAGCAGTTCTTC. This encodes CASSEGTDEQFF.

This sequence joins TRBV7-9 and TRBJ1-2; D ambiguous. Germline V lookup: CDR1 SEHNR, CDR2 FQNEAQ (reference sequence). Trimming pared 6 bases from V and 9 bases from J, leaving 17 bases between. The CDR3 totals 13 residues. CDR3 sequence: CASSTTSEQSYTF. Written as DNA, the CDR3 is TGTGCCAGCAGTACCACTTCGGAACAGAGCTACACCTTC. Full variable domain (remainder filled in from reference TRBV7-9 and TRBJ1-2): DTGVSQNPRHKITKRGQNVTFRCDPISEHNRLYWYRQTLGQGPEFLTYFQNEAQLEKSRLLSDRFSAERPKGSFSTLEIQRTEQGDSAMYLCASSTTSEQSYTFGSGTRLTVV.

This rearrangement joins TRBV12-5 to TRBJ2-3, with D possibly TRBD2 on 6 matching bases. CDR1 is LGHNT, CDR2 FRNRAP, per germline. The CDR3 extends over 16 amino acids. V was trimmed by 1 base and J by 5 bases, leaving 16 bases between them. The CDR3 protein is CASGLGLARAGDTQYF. The CDR3 DNA reads TGTGCTAGTGGTTTGGGGCTAGCGCGGGCGGGAGATACGCAGTATTTT.

The chain is built from TRBV3-1 (or the pseudogene TRBV3-2) and TRBJ1-2, with 8 bases lining up with TRBD1. Germline loops: CDR1 LGHDT, CDR2 YNNKEL (reference sequence). This CDR3 has 15 amino acids. V shed 1 base and J 5 bases; nucleotides not matched to a gene: 6. The CDR3 sequence is CASSQGDRLGYGYTF. CDR3 bases: TGTGCCAGCAGCCAAGGGGACAGGCTCGGGTATGGCTACACCTTC.

The chain joins TRBV11-3 to TRBJ2-2; D might be TRBD1 (5 bases). Looked up from germline, CDR1 is SGHNT and CDR2 is YENEEA. The CDR3 is 15 amino acids. V was trimmed by 3 bases and J by 2 bases, leaving 10 bases between them. CDR3 in DNA: TGTGCCAGCAGCTTCCAGGGAATCAACACCGGGGAGCTGTTTTTT. Its protein product is CASSFQGINTGELFF.

The chain couples TRBV11-3 to TRBJ2-7; D perhaps matches TRBD2 (5 bases). Germline V gene sequence: CDR1 SGHNT, CDR2 YENEEA. Trimming pared 3 bases from V and 5 bases from J, leaving 14 bases between. CDR3 length equals 14 residues. The CDR3 here is CASSLRESSHEQYV. The CDR3 DNA is TGTGCCAGCAGCTTGAGGGAAAGTAGCCACGAGCAGTACGTC.

J is TRBJ2-7 and V is TRBV7-2; 10 bases fit TRBD1. V was clipped by 2 bases and J by 1 base; unmatched bases: 2. Per germline, CDR1 SGHTA and CDR2 FQGNSA. This CDR3 region has 15 residues. In DNA form, the CDR3 reads TGTGCCAGCAGCTTACGGGGACAGGGGTCCTACGAGCAGTACGTC. This translates into CASSLRGQGSYEQYV.

The J gene is TRBJ1-6, the V gene TRBV10-3, with 8 bases aligning to TRBD1. This CDR3 is built from 15 residues. CDR1 and CDR2 from the germline V gene are ENHRY and SYGVKD. The V segment lost 6 bases and the J segment 7 bases; nucleotides outside the gene matches: 8. The CDR3 DNA is TGTGCCATCAGGGAAACAGGGGGGGTCAATTCACCCCTCCACTTT. It yields the protein CAIRETGGVNSPLHF.

V usage is TRBV6-1 and J usage is TRBJ1-3; D is possibly TRBD1 (5 bases). Germline V gives CDR1 MNHNS, CDR2 SASEGT. Trimming took 0 bases from V and 2 from J, leaving 14 bases between them. The CDR3 has 17 residues. This CDR3 is CASSEALLGRAGNTIYF. The CDR3, as DNA: TGTGCCAGCAGTGAAGCGCTTCTAGGCAGGGCTGGAAACACCATATATTTT.

This clone was seen a single time. The rearrangement uses TRBV7-2 and TRBJ2-3, with D perhaps matching TRBD2 (6 bases). This CDR3 has 15 amino acids. Trimming pared 5 bases from V and 1 base from J, leaving 13 bases between. CDR1 and CDR2 from the germline V gene are SGHTA and FQGNSA. CDR3 sequence (DNA): TGTGCCAGCAGCCCACGTCCGGGGGGCACAGATACGCAGTATTTT. Translation gives CASSPRPGGTDTQYF.

This clone was counted a few times. This sequence joins TRBV5-1 and TRBJ2-3, with 7 bases fitting TRBD1. Germline-derived CDR1 and CDR2 are SGHRS and YFSETQ. J lost 0 bases, V lost 4 bases, and 5 bases had no gene match. The CDR3 consists of 15 residues. As DNA, the CDR3 is TGCGCCAGCAGCGAACAGGGGTCTAGCACAGATACGCAGTATTTT. Its protein product is CASSEQGSSTDTQYF. Combining the CDR3 with reference TRBV5-1 and TRBJ2-3 gives the whole variable domain KAGVTQTPRYLIKTRGQQVTLSCSPISGHRSVSWYQQTPGQGLQFLFEYFSETQRNKGNFPGRFSGRQFSNSRSEMNVSTLELGDSALYLCASSEQGSSTDTQYFGPGTRLTVL.